The sequence of this TCR beta chain was determined in a study of cytomegalovirus exposure and HLA in healthy donors. Whole-study findings and limits: Fewer N-insertions than the approximately 610-donor mean were reportedly shown by an Asian-associated ancestry cluster in a later analysis. HLA allele associations emerged for roughly 17,000 TCR beta sequences in a later analysis, at 0.05 false discovery rate. It was in a later analysis that TCR association rates were seen to vary by HLA locus, highest for DRB1 and lowest for HLA-C.

About this clone itself: Its antigen is not known.

60 Vbeta and 13 Jbeta primers were used in PCR. The assay was immunoSEQ multiplex PCR, and TCRdb's table has in-frame clones only and misses some. The sample has tens of thousands of clones; around 82% are singletons. Per the germline V gene, CDR1 is MRHNA and CDR2 is SNTAGT. After removal of 2 bases from V and 4 bases from J, the junction contained 3 bases not matched to a gene. The CDR3 runs to 15 residues. Sequencing was performed on PBMCs. The genes are TRBV6-4 and TRBJ2-3; 10 positions agree with TRBD2. The receptor's source is a woman aged 18-35 years in good health and CMV-seropositive. As DNA, the CDR3 is TGTGCCAGCAGTGACAGCGGGGGGGCCTCAGATACGCAGTATTTT. This codes for CASSDSGGASDTQYF.